This TCR beta chain was recovered during a study of cytomegalovirus exposure and HLA in healthy donors. From the 120-subject validation cohort, which was separate from the approximately 670-subject first cohort, the donors were drawn. To note about this clone: Its specificity is not known.

Germline CDR1 reads LGHNA; CDR2 reads YSLEER. Trimming cost V 1 base and J 0 bases, with 9 bases left between them. The CDR3 is 16 amino acids. The repertoire was sequenced with immunoSEQ multiplex PCR; TCRdb's copy has only in-frame clones and lacks some. This table has around 150,000 clones, about 91% appearing once. Study findings and constraints: In vitro data verified three CMV-associated chains as specific for CMV antigens. Subsequent analysis revealed that first-cohort TCR clusters tended to co-occur in the 120 or so validation repertoires. Despite most TCR sequences being rare, some public TCRs occurred in many donors.

V usage is TRBV4-3 and J usage is TRBJ1-4, with D maybe TRBD1 (6 bases). Material for sequencing was PBMCs. This receptor was obtained from a woman aged 18-29 years in good health and CMV-seropositive. The CDR3: CASSQGNRATNEKLFF. The CDR3 nucleotides read TGCGCCAGCAGCCAAGGAAACAGGGCAACTAATGAAAAACTGTTTTTT.